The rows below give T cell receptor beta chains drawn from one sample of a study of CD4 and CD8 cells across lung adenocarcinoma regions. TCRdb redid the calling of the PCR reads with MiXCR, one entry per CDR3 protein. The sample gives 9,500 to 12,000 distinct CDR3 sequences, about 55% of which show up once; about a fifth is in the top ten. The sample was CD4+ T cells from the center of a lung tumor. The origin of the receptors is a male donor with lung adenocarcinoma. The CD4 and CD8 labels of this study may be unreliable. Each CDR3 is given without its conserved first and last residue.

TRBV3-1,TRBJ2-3,ASSRGMWTDTQY
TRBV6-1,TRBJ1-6,ASSEGLSTYQPLH
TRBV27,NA,ASGLLGTSGNNEQY
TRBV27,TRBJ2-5,ASSSLSGTSGGGRYTQY
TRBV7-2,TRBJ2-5,ASSPSTTRQETQY
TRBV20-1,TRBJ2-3,SARGTGTDTQY
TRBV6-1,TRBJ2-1,ASTPVRGGYDEQF
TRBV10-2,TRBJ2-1,ASQSYNEQF
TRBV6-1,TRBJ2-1,ASRRADFPYNEQF
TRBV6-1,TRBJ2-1,ASIRTSGHLGPPEQF
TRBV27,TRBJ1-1,ASSSRNTEAF
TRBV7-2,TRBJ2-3,ASSLAGHFGRSSTDTQY
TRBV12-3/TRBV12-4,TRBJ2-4,ASTQTGTEPRAIDMQY
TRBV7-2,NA,ASSPYSSTDTQY
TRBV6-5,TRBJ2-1,ASSYFNEQF
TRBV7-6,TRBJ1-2,ASSLDTGETYGYT
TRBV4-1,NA,ASSQDGRGAYEQY
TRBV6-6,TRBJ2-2,ASSPKDRNTGELF
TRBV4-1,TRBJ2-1,ASSQGAVSGRRVYNEQF
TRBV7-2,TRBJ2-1,ASSPGLAGNNEQF
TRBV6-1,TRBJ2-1,ASSEVVSIEQF
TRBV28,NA,ASTRAGGPYEQY
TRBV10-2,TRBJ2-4,ASSDSGLRAKDIQY
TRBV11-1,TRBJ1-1,ASSFHADRLGKTEAF
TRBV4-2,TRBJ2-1,ASSQTAIEQF
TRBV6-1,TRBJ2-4,ASSVTSDGDIQY
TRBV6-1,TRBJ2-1,ASSRAGPGYDEQF
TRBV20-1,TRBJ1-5,SASYRDQPQH
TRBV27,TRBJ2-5,ASSLRGVRALNEQY
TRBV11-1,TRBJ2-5,ASSSASGGPRETQY
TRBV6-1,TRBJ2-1,ASSQLQTGAGNNEQF
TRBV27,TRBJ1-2,ASSVRLGLWDGYT
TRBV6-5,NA,ARGYGGRAGGTQY
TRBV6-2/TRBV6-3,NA,ASKEDFLYEQY
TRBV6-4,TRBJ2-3,ASSDSKGGTDMQY
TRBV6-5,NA,AGGYGGRDKDTQY
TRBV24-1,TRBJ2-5,ATSGVTETQY
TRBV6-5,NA,ASSYTVNDQY
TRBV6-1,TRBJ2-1,ASRFSGSTYNEQF
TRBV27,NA,ASRSGDSLGEQY
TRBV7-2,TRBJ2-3,ASSFIEGTQY
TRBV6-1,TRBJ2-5,ASGGTGGRDKETQY
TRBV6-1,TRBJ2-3,ASSETSGEQDTQY
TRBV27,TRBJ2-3,ASSFRDRSDTQY
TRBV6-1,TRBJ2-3,GAGEGGRDPDTQY
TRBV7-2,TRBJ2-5,ARRGAPGQETQY
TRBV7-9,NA,ASSLGTGQETQY
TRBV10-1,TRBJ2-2,ASSAVTAGGELF
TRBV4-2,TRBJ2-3,ASSQGGATDTQY
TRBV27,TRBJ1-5,ASSLGGYGNQPQH
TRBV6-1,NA,ASMWHNEQY
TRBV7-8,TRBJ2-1,ASERGPFSSYNEQF
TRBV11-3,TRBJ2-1,ASSTGTGINEQF
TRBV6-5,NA,ASSSTGLAGRRAKNTQY
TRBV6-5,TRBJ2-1,ASSYILAEEQF
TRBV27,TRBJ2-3,ASSDIGGKNTQY
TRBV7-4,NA,ASQHERGIHETQY
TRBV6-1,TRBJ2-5,ASSSPAPIIQY
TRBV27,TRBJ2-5,ASRAGGGARATETQY